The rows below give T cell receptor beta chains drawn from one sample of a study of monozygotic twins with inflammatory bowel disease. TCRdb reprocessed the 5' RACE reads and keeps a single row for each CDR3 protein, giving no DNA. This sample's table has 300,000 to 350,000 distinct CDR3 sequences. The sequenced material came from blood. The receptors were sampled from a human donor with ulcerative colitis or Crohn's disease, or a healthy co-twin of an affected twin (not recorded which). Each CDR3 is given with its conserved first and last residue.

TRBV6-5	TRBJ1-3	CASSSQQAGNTIYF
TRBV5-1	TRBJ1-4	CASSLSGGYEKLFF
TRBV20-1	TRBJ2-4	CSVLTGPRENIQYF
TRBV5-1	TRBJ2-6	CASSLKREGPSGANVLTF
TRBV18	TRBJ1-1	CASSPAAGFEAFF
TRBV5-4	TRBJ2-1	CASMHLGSPDSYNEQFF
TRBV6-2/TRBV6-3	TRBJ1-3	CASSYGPTRRNTIYF
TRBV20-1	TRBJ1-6	CSAREFKDGPNSRSPLHF
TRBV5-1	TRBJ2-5	CASSRDPEGTQYF
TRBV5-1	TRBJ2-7	CASSLRGGRGYDEQYF
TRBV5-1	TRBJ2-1	CASSLPSGDNEQFF
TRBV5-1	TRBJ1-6	CASSSSGTGHSPLHF
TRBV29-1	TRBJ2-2	CSVERTGNTGELFF
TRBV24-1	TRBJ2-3	CATSDLGQGNTDTQYF
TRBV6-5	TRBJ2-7	CASRGIFEQYF
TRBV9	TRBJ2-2	CASSVTRLAVNTGELFF
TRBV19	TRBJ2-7	CASSAGETTEQYF
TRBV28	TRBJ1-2	CASSSQSGGYTF
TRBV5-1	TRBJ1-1	CASSSPGEAFF
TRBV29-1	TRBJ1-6	CSASESFNSPLHF
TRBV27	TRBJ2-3	CASSYARNTDTQYF
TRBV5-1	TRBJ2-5	CASSSPGRETQYF
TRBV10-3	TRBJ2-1	CAISRGSANEQFF
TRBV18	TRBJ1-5	CASSPERNQPQHF
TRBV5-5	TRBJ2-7	CASSLNSGLNYEQYF
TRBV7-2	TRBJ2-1	CASSIGTSGAYNEQFF
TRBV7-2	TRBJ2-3	CASSLVFGGFTDTQYF
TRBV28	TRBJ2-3	CASNRLGSTDTQYF
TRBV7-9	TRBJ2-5	CASSLETGPKETQYF
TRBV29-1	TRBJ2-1	CSVEGLSWGSDYNEQFF
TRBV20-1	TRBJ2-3	CSATPPGDTQYF